Below are 32 T cell receptor beta chains sequenced from a single sample in a study of cytomegalovirus exposure and HLA in healthy donors. Amplification used 60 Vbeta primers and 13 Jbeta primers. This table comes from immunoSEQ multiplex PCR, and its TCRdb copy is limited to in-frame clones, with some not included. The repertoire holds under 200,000 clones, about 62% seen once, with around 2.9% in the top ten. Sequenced sample: PBMCs. These receptors came from a man between 35 and 55 years old in good health and CMV-seronegative.

The rearrangement uses TRBV2 and TRBJ2-5; D might be TRBD2 (7 bases). The J call is in doubt because the DNA end fits TRBJ2-7 better. Germline V gives CDR1 SNHLY, CDR2 FYNNEI. The CDR3 totals 15 residues. The CDR3 sequence is CASSEAGGLTYEQYF. Here the CDR3 DNA reads TGTGCCAGCAGTGAAGCGGGGGGGCTAACCTACGAGCAGTACTTC.

The chain links TRBV7-6 to TRBJ2-7; 7 nucleotides agree with TRBD2. The J segment lost 7 bases and the V segment lost 1 base, leaving 4 bases of the junction unmatched. Germline V CDR1 and CDR2: SGHVS, FNYEAQ. This CDR3 is 13 amino acids long. The CDR3 spells CASSLGSGYEQYF. CDR3 DNA: TGTGCCAGCAGCTTAGGTAGCGGGTATGAGCAGTACTTC.

The V call is TRBV18, the J call TRBJ2-7, with D perhaps TRBD1 (6 bases). The CDR3 consists of 14 residues. The germline V gene has CDR1 KGHSH and CDR2 LQKENI. The ends were cut back, 7 bases at V and 6 bases at J, with 19 bases in the middle. This CDR3 is CASCTGLLGGEQYF. DNA of the CDR3: TGTGCCAGCTGCACCGGCCTGCTAGGGGGCGAGCAGTACTTC.

This sequence joins TRBV6-6 and TRBJ2-7, with 8 bases that match TRBD2. The trim removed 7 bases at V and 0 bases at J, leaving 8 bases unmatched. The CDR3 sequence is 15 residues long. In germline, CDR1 is MNHNY, CDR2 SVGAGI (reference sequence). Here the CDR3 reads CASNPSLADSYEQYF. CDR3 DNA sequence: TGTGCCAGCAACCCCTCACTAGCGGACTCCTACGAGCAGTACTTC.

This clone has a handful of counts. The chain employs TRBV30 and TRBJ1-3; maybe TRBD1 (5 bases). Germline CDR1 is GTSNPN and CDR2 is SVGIG (reference sequence). The CDR3 is 15 residues long. V was clipped by 2 bases and J by 0 bases, with 11 bases between them. The CDR3 here is CAWSKDTFSGNTIYF. CDR3 nucleotides: TGTGCCTGGAGTAAGGACACTTTCTCTGGAAACACCATATATTTT. Combining the CDR3 with reference TRBV30 and TRBJ1-3 gives the whole variable domain SQTIHQWPATLVQPVGSPLSLECTVEGTSNPNLYWYRQAAGRGLQLLFYSVGIGQISSEVPQNLSASRPQDRQFILSSKKLLLSDSGFYLCAWSKDTFSGNTIYFGEGSWLTVV.

The chain joins TRBV6-5 to TRBJ2-7; D may be TRBD1 (6 bases). This CDR3 comprises 14 residues. The germline V gene encodes CDR1 MNHEY and CDR2 SVGAGI. V lost 5 bases to trimming and J lost 2 bases, with 13 bases between them. The CDR3 region is CASSIDRFPYEQYF. CDR3 nucleotide sequence: TGTGCCAGCAGTATAGACAGGTTCCCCTACGAGCAGTACTTC.

For this clone: Within the sample, other DNA sequences also encode this same CDR3. The chain joins TRBV4-3 to TRBJ2-2; 10 nucleotides line up with TRBD1. Germline CDR1 and CDR2: LGHNA and YSLEER. The V gene end was trimmed by 2 bases and the J gene end by 5 bases; junction bases not matched to a gene: 2. This CDR3 is built from 15 residues. CDR3 loop: CASSQRTGGTGELFF. In DNA form, the CDR3 reads TGCGCCAGCAGCCAACGGACAGGGGGTACCGGGGAGCTGTTTTTT.

The DNA for the CDR3 is TGTGCCAGCAGCTCGGGACTAGCGGGAGGTCGGTCCTACAATGAGCAGTTCTTC. Translating gives CASSSGLAGGRSYNEQFF. The rearrangement uses TRBV5-4 and TRBJ2-1; 15 nucleotides agree with TRBD2. The germline gives CDR1 SGHNT, CDR2 YYREEE (reference sequence). The CDR3 has 18 amino acids. After removal of 3 bases from V and 1 base from J, the junction contained 5 bases not matched to a gene.

This clone was picked up a small number of times. This chain links TRBV27 with TRBJ2-5; the D gene is possibly TRBD1 (5 bases). This CDR3 region has 14 residues. Trimming took 5 bases from V and 0 from J, leaving 10 bases between them. Germline V gene lookup returns CDR1 MNHEY and CDR2 SMNVEV (reference sequence). This CDR3 is CASSHSGYQETQYF. The CDR3 nucleotides are TGTGCCAGCAGTCATTCAGGGTACCAAGAGACCCAGTACTTC.

This clone has a single count. The rearrangement links TRBV28 to TRBJ1-5; weak D call: TRBD1 (5 bases). The CDR3 is 15 residues long. Per germline, CDR1 MDHEN and CDR2 SYDVKM. V was shortened by 5 bases and J by 0 bases, with 11 bases between the two germline ends. Here the CDR3 reads CASSLLTVSNQPQHF. The CDR3 region has the DNA TGTGCCAGCAGTCTCCTGACAGTTAGCAATCAGCCCCAGCATTTT.

This sequence joins TRBV6-5 and TRBJ1-2, with a weak D call TRBD1 (5 bases). The germline V gene has CDR1 MNHEY and CDR2 SVGAGI. This CDR3 is built from 16 residues. The ends were cut back, 0 bases at V and 4 bases at J, with 15 bases in the middle. Here the CDR3 reads CASSYSSQGTGYGYTF. In DNA form, the CDR3 reads TGTGCCAGCAGTTACTCGTCGCAGGGCACGGGCTATGGCTACACCTTC.

This chain joins TRBV2 and TRBJ2-3; no reliable D call. This CDR3 is built from 15 residues. The germline V and J ends were trimmed by 6 bases and 0 bases, with 13 bases remaining between them. Per germline, CDR1 SNHLY and CDR2 FYNNEI. CDR3 nucleotide sequence: TGTGCCAGCAGCTACAGAGATGCTAGCACAGATACGCAGTATTTT. Translated, it gives CASSYRDASTDTQYF. The full variable domain, rest sourced from reference TRBV2 and TRBJ2-3, is EPEVTQTPSHQVTQMGQEVILRCVPISNHLYFYWYRQILGQKVEFLVSFYNNEISEKSEIFDDQFSVERPDGSNFTLKIRSTKLEDSAMYFCASSYRDASTDTQYFGPGTRLTVL.

CDR3 in DNA: TGTGCCAGCAGTGGCAGGGGTAGCAATCAGCCCCAGCATTTT. Its translation is CASSGRGSNQPQHF. The chain is built from TRBV6-5 and TRBJ1-5; maybe TRBD1 (6 bases). CDR1 is MNHEY and CDR2 is SVGAGI in the germline V gene. Trimming removed 5 bases from V and 0 bases from J, with 8 bases in between. The CDR3 extends over 14 amino acids.

The chain couples TRBV28 to TRBJ1-4; 7 bases align to TRBD1. The CDR3 sequence is 16 residues long. Germline values: CDR1 MDHEN, CDR2 SYDVKM. The V gene end was trimmed by 5 bases and the J gene end by 5 bases; junction bases not matched to a gene: 11. The CDR3 nucleotides are TGTGCCAGCAGTCCCTTAACAGGGGACCTAAATGAAAAACTGTTTTTT. Its protein product is CASSPLTGDLNEKLFF.

The sample holds a few counts of this clone. The V call is TRBV25-1, the J call TRBJ2-7, with TRBD1 matching over 10 bases. The V gene end was trimmed by 6 bases and the J gene end by 3 bases; junction bases not matched to a gene: 5. Per germline, CDR1 MGHDK and CDR2 SYGVNS. This CDR3 comprises 14 residues. This chain's CDR3 is CASRATGGNYEQYF. CDR3 sequence (DNA): TGTGCCAGCAGAGCGACAGGGGGCAACTACGAGCAGTACTTC.

The gene calls are TRBV18 and TRBJ2-7; 10 nucleotides align to TRBD1. The V gene's germline CDR1 is KGHSH and CDR2 LQKENI. The CDR3 is made up of 15 amino acids. The trim removed 4 bases at V and 5 bases at J, leaving 8 bases unmatched. The CDR3 region is CASSLFDRGRNEQYF. CDR3 bases: TGTGCCAGCTCACTGTTCGACAGGGGGCGGAACGAGCAGTACTTC.

J is TRBJ2-7 and V is TRBV21-1; TRBD1 is the table's D call and was not checked against the DNA. TRBV21-1 is tagged as a pseudogene. The CDR3 extends over 19 amino acids. The CDR3 sequence is CASSKGDRGWDRFTYEQYF. DNA for the CDR3: TGTGCCAGCAGCAAAGGTGATCGGGGTTGGGACAGGTTTACCTACGAGCAGTACTTC.

CDR3 protein: CASSPGRNEKLFF. The CDR3, as DNA: TGTGCCAGCAGCCCCGGGAGGAATGAAAAACTGTTTTTT. V usage is TRBV11-2 and J usage is TRBJ1-4; unclear D gene. The germline gives CDR1 SGHAT, CDR2 FQNNGV. The germline V and J ends were trimmed by 5 bases and 5 bases, with 9 bases remaining between them. The CDR3 is 13 amino acids.

This clone was seen a few times. The rearrangement links TRBV15 to TRBJ1-4, with D tentatively TRBD1 (5 bases). V was cut by 3 bases and J by 5 bases, with 16 bases left in between. The CDR3 has 16 amino acids. From germline, CDR1 is LNHNV and CDR2 YYDKDF (reference sequence). In DNA, the CDR3 is TGTGCCACCAGCAGGGCTCGCGGGGCCCCGAATGAAAAACTGTTTTTT. It encodes CATSRARGAPNEKLFF. The full variable domain, completed using reference TRBV15 and TRBJ1-4, is DAMVIQNPRYQVTQFGKPVTLSCSQTLNHNVMYWYQQKSSQAPKLLFHYYDKDFNNEADTPDNFQSRRPNTSFCFLDIRSPGLGDTAMYLCATSRARGAPNEKLFFGSGTQLSVL.

The chain combines TRBV11-2 with TRBJ2-5; 7 bases line up with TRBD2. Germline assignment: CDR1 SGHAT and CDR2 FQNNGV. V shed 2 bases, J shed 1 base, and the junction held 1 base outside the gene matches. The CDR3 runs to 14 residues. The CDR3, as DNA: TGTGCCAGCAGCTTATCTAGCGGCCAAGAGACCCAGTACTTC. Its protein product is CASSLSSGQETQYF.

V and J are TRBV7-8 and TRBJ1-3, with 7 nucleotides matching TRBD1. The CDR3 extends over 14 amino acids. V shed 4 bases and J 3 bases; nucleotides not matched to a gene: 3. Germline CDR1 is SGHVS and CDR2 is FQNEAQ. The CDR3 DNA is TGTGCCAGCAGCTCGGGGACAGATGGAAACACCATATATTTT. The encoded protein is CASSSGTDGNTIYF.

The chain carries TRBV18 and TRBJ1-1, with TRBD1 matching over 9 bases. The CDR3 is made up of 13 amino acids. With V trimmed by 3 bases and J by 7 bases, 3 bases remained unmatched. Per the germline V gene, CDR1 is KGHSH and CDR2 is LQKENI. CDR3 coding DNA: TGTGCCAGCTCACCCCGGACAGGGGATGAAGCTTTCTTT. It yields the protein CASSPRTGDEAFF. The full variable domain, rest sourced from reference TRBV18 and TRBJ1-1, is NAGVMQNPRHLVRRRGQEARLRCSPMKGHSHVYWYRQLPEEGLKFMVYLQKENIIDESGMPKERFSAEFPKEGPSILRIQQVVRGDSAAYFCASSPRTGDEAFFGQGTRLTVV.

V and J are TRBV4-1 and TRBJ2-5; 9 positions match TRBD2. CDR1 and CDR2 (germline): MGHRA, YSYEKL. V lost 4 bases to trimming and J lost 3 bases; unmatched junction nucleotides: 3. This CDR3 region has 14 residues. The CDR3 is CASSRGGGEETQYF. CDR3 DNA sequence: TGCGCCAGCAGCCGGGGCGGGGGGGAAGAGACCCAGTACTTC.

The chain uses TRBV19 and TRBJ1-1; no reliable D call. The CDR3 extends over 11 amino acids. Trimming stripped 8 bases from V and 4 bases from J, with 8 bases between. Germline CDR1 reads LNHDA; CDR2 reads SQIVND (reference sequence). CDR3: CASRGATEAFF. CDR3 in DNA: TGTGCCAGTCGGGGTGCCACTGAAGCTTTCTTT.

The rearrangement links TRBV19 to TRBJ2-3; 8 bases are shared with TRBD2. J gave up 4 bases and V 0 bases, and 3 bases lay outside the gene matches. The length of the CDR3 is 15 residues. Germline CDR1 is LNHDA and CDR2 is SQIVND (reference sequence). The CDR3 DNA is TGTGCCAGTAGTATAGACGGGACTAGACCAGATACGCAGTATTTT. The encoded protein is CASSIDGTRPDTQYF.

A remark on this clone: One junction end disagrees with the germline gene, perhaps due to a read error. This chain links TRBV7-9 with TRBJ2-5; 11 nucleotides align to TRBD2. The CDR3 has 16 amino acids. In germline, CDR1 is SEHNR, CDR2 FQNEAQ (reference sequence). The DNA for the CDR3 is TGTTCCAGCAGCTCTAATAGCGGGGGGGGCCAAGAGACCCAGTACTTC. Its protein product is CSSSSNSGGGQETQYF.

This chain joins TRBV5-1 and TRBJ2-4; weak D call: TRBD1 (6 bases). CDR1 is SGHRS and CDR2 is YFSETQ in the germline V gene. The V and J ends lost 3 bases and 8 bases respectively, with 18 bases between them. CDR3 length: 15 residues. CDR3 nucleotide sequence: TGCGCCAGCAGCTGGGGTCCAGGGGATATGGACATTCAGTACTTC. Its protein product is CASSWGPGDMDIQYF.

The rearrangement uses TRBV15 and TRBJ2-3, with 8 bases that match TRBD2. CDR3 length equals 14 residues. CDR1 is LNHNV and CDR2 is YYDKDF in the germline V gene (reference sequence). V trimming: 5 bases; J trimming: 5 bases; junction bases outside the gene matches: 6. The CDR3 coding sequence is TGTGCCACCAGCGGCGGACTAGCAGGAGATACGCAGTATTTT. Translated: CATSGGLAGDTQYF.

The genes are TRBV5-1 and TRBJ1-1; D might be TRBD1 (5 bases). This CDR3 region has 14 residues. Germline CDR1 and CDR2: SGHRS and YFSETQ. The ends were cut back, 0 bases at V and 1 base at J, with 7 bases in the middle. The CDR3 here is CASSLATGNTEAFF. CDR3 bases: TGCGCCAGCAGCTTGGCCACAGGGAACACTGAAGCTTTCTTT.

This chain links TRBV10-3 with TRBJ2-3, with 11 bases identical to TRBD2. J lost 7 bases, V lost 2 bases, and 5 bases had no gene match. CDR3 length equals 15 residues. CDR1 and CDR2 (germline): ENHRY, SYGVKD. The CDR3 reads CAISEASGGPNTQYF. The CDR3 coding sequence is TGTGCCATCAGTGAGGCTAGCGGGGGGCCAAATACGCAGTATTTT.

J is TRBJ2-3 and V is TRBV21-1; TRBD2, the D gene given by the table, was not confirmed from the DNA. TRBV21-1 is a known pseudogene. The CDR3 length is 17 residues. This CDR3 reads CASPGVTSGDTTDTQYF. DNA of the CDR3: TGTGCCAGCCCCGGGGTTACTAGCGGGGATACCACAGATACGCAGTATTTT.

The gene calls are TRBV14 and TRBJ2-3, with 10 bases identical to TRBD2. V was clipped by 4 bases and J by 3 bases; unmatched bases: 7. The CDR3 totals 16 residues. Germline V gene data show CDR1 as SGHDN and CDR2 as FVKESK. The CDR3 nucleotides are TGTGCCAGCAGCCTTCGAGCGGGGGGGCATACAGATACGCAGTATTTT. Its protein is CASSLRAGGHTDTQYF.